These 6 T cell receptor beta chains were all obtained from the same sample, sequenced in a study of CXCR3-negative and CXCR3-positive naive CD8 T cells. The TRB libraries of cDNA were built by UMI-labeled 5' RACE. TCRdb reanalyzed the 5' RACE reads, giving one entry per CDR3 protein sequence and no DNA. The listing contains around 81,000 distinct CDR3 sequences. Sequences were obtained from naive CXCR3- CD8+ T cells from blood. The subset was: CD45RO-CCR7+CD27+CD95- naive CD8+ T cells lacking CXCR3 (TNR3-). Receptors were obtained from a human donor in good health. Some clones in this sample may be carry-over from other donors' samples.

The chain is built from TRBV29-1 and TRBJ2-7. The CDR3 runs 13 residues. CDR1 SQVTM and CDR2 ANQGSEA come from the germline V gene. Here the CDR3 reads CSVRSLGIYEQYF.

The chain links TRBV20-1 to TRBJ1-5. Germline CDR1 and CDR2: DFQATT and SNEGSKA (reference sequence). This CDR3 is built from 14 residues. Here the CDR3 reads CSGGVAESNQPQHF.

The chain links TRBV6-6 to TRBJ2-1. CDR1 MNHNY and CDR2 SVGAGI come from the germline V gene (reference sequence). The CDR3 consists of 12 residues. CDR3 sequence reads: CASSSMRNEQFF.

This chain uses TRBV7-3 with TRBJ2-1; TCRdb lists TRBD2, though no DNA is available to test this call. CDR1 is SGHTA, CDR2 FQGTGA, per germline. This CDR3 has 15 amino acids. The CDR3 loop reads CASSLGSGVYNEQFF.

The CDR3 spells CASSHRDRVHGYTF. The gene calls are TRBV7-9 and TRBJ1-2; the TRBD1 assignment by TCRdb is unverifiable without DNA. CDR1 and CDR2 from the germline V gene are SEHNR and FQNEAQ (reference sequence). The CDR3 length is 14 residues. Filled out from reference TRBV7-9 and TRBJ1-2, the complete variable domain reads DTGVSQNPRHKITKRGQNVTFRCDPISEHNRLYWYRQTLGQGPEFLTYFQNEAQLEKSRLLSDRFSAERPKGSFSTLEIQRTEQGDSAMYLCASSHRDRVHGYTFGSGTRLTVV.

This sequence joins TRBV20-1 and TRBJ1-1; the TRBD1 assignment by TCRdb is unverifiable without DNA. Looked up from germline, CDR1 is DFQATT and CDR2 is SNEGSKA (reference sequence). The CDR3 has 12 residues. CDR3 loop: CSARPGDTEAFF.